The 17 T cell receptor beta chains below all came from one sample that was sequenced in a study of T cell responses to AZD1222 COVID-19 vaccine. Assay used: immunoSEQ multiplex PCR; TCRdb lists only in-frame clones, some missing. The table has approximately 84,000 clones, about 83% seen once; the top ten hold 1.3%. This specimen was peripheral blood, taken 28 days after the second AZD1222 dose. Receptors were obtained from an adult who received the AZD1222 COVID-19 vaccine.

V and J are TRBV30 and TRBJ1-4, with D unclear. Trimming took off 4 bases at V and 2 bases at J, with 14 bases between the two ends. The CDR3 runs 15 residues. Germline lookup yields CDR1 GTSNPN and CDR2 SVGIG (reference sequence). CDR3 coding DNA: TGTGCCTGGAAGGACCCGGCGGCGACTAATGAAAAACTGTTTTTT. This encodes CAWKDPAATNEKLFF.

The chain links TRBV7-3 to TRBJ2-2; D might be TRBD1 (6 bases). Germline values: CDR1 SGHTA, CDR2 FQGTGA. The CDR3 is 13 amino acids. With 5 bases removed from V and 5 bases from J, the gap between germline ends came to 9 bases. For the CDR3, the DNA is TGTGCCAGCAGCGCTCAGGGGACCGGGGAGCTGTTTTTT. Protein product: CASSAQGTGELFF.

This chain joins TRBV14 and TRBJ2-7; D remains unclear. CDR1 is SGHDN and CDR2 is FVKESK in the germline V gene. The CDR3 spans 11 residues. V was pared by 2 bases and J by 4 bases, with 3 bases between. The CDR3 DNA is TGTGCCAGCAGCCAAAATTACGAGCAGTACTTC. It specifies CASSQNYEQYF.

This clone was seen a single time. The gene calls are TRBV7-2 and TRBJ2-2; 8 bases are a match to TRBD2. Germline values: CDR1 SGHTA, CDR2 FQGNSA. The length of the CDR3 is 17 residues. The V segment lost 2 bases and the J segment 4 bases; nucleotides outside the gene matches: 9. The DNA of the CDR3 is TGTGCCAGCAGCTTATTCGGCCTAGCGGGCCGCACCGGGGAGCTGTTTTTT. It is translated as CASSLFGLAGRTGELFF.

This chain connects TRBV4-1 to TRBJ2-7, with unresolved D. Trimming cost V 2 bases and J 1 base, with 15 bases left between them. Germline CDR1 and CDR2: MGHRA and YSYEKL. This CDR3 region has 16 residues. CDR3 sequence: CASSQTPLGMSYEQYF. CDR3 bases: TGCGCCAGCAGCCAAACCCCCCTAGGCATGTCCTACGAGCAGTACTTC.

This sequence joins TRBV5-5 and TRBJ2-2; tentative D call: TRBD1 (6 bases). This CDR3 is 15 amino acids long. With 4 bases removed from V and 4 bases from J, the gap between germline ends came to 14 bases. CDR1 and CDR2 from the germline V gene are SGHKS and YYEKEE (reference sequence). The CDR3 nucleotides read TGTGCCAGCAGCGATAACAGGGTGAGCACCGGGGAGCTGTTTTTT. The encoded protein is CASSDNRVSTGELFF.

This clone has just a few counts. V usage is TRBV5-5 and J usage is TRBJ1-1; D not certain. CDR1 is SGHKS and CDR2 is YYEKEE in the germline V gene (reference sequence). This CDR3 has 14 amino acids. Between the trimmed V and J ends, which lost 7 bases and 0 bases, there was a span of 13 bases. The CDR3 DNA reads TGTGCCAGCGTTTCGAGAATCATGAACACTGAAGCTTTCTTT. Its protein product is CASVSRIMNTEAFF.

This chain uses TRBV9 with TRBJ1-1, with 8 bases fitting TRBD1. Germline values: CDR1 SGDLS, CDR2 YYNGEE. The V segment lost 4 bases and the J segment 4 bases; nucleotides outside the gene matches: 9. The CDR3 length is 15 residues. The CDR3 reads CASSPRTGMGTEAFF. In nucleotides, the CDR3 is TGTGCCAGCAGCCCGAGGACAGGGATGGGCACTGAAGCTTTCTTT.

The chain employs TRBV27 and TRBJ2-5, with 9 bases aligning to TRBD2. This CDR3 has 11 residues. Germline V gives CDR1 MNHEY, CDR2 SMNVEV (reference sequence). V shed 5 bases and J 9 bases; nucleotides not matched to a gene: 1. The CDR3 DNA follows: TGTGCCAGCAGTGGCGGGGGGGCCCAGTACTTC. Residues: CASSGGGAQYF.

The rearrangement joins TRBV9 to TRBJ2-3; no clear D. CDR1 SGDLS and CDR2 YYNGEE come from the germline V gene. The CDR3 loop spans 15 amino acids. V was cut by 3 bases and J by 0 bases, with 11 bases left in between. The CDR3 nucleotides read TGTGCCAGCAGCGCCCGGGCGCTAAGCACAGATACGCAGTATTTT. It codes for CASSARALSTDTQYF. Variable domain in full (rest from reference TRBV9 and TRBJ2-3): DSGVTQTPKHLITATGQRVTLRCSPRSGDLSVYWYQQSLDQGLQFLIQYYNGEERAKGNILERFSAQQFPDLHSELNLSSLELGDSALYFCASSARALSTDTQYFGPGTRLTVL.

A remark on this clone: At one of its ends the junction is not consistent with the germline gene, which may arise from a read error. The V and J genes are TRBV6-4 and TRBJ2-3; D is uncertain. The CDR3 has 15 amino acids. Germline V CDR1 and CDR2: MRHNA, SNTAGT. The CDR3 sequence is CANSDSGIPTDTQYF. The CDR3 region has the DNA TGTGCCAACAGTGACTCTGGCATTCCTACAGATACGCAGTATTTT.

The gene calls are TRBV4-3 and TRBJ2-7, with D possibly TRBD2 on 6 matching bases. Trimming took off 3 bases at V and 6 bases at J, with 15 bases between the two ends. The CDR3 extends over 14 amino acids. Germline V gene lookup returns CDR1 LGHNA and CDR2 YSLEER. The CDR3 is CASSHSGSGLEQYF. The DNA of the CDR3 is TGCGCCAGCAGCCATTCCGGGAGCGGCCTCGAGCAGTACTTC.

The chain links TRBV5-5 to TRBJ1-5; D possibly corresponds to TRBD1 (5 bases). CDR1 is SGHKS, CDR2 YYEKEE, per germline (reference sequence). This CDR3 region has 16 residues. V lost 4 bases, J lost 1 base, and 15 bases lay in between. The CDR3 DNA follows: TGTGCCAGCAGCCTACGGGACGTCCTAAGCAATCAGCCCCAGCATTTT. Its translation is CASSLRDVLSNQPQHF.

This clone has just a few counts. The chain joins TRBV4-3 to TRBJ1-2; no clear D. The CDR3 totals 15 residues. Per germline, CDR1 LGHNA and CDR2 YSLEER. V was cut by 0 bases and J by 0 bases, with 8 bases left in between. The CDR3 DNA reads TGCGCCAGCAGCCAAGACAGCCTTACTAACTATGGCTACACCTTC. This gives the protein CASSQDSLTNYGYTF.

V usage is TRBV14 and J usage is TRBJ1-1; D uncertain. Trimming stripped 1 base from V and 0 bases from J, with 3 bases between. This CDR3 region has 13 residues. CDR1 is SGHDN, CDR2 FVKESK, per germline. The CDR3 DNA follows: TGTGCCAGCAGCCAAGCTGTGAACACTGAAGCTTTCTTT. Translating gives CASSQAVNTEAFF.

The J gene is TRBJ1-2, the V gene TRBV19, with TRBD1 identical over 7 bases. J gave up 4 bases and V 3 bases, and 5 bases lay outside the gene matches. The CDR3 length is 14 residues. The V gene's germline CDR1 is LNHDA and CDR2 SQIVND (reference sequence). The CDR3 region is CASSMSGGPYGYTF. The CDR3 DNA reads TGTGCCAGTAGTATGTCAGGGGGACCCTATGGCTACACCTTC. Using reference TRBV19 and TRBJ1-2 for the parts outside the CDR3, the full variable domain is DGGITQSPKYLFRKEGQNVTLSCEQNLNHDAMYWYRQDPGQGLRLIYYSQIVNDFQKGDIAEGYSVSREKKESFPLTVTSAQKNPTAFYLCASSMSGGPYGYTFGSGTRLTVV.

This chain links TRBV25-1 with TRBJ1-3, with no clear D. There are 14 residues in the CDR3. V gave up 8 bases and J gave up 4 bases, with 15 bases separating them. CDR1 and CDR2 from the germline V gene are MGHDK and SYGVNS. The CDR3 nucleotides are TGTGCCAGCGGGGAAGATGGACGGGGAAACACCATATATTTT. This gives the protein CASGEDGRGNTIYF.